This T cell receptor (beta chain) was sequenced in a study of T cell changes during pregnancy in multiple sclerosis. The repertoire was sequenced with immunoSEQ multiplex PCR; TCRdb's copy has only in-frame clones and lacks some. Of around 48,000 clones listed, 88% are singletons. This CDR3 is 18 amino acids long. V was shortened by 6 bases and J by 1 base, with 22 bases between the two germline ends. The germline CDR1 and CDR2 sequences are MDHEN and SYDVKM. Here the sequenced sample was CD4+ T cells from peripheral blood mononuclear cells, taken in the second trimester of pregnancy. The TCR was taken from a female donor with multiple sclerosis, enrolled in a pregnancy study. The V call is TRBV28, the J call TRBJ1-5, with D possibly being TRBD1 (6 bases). In nucleotides, the CDR3 is TGTGCCAGCAGCAGCGGACAGCCCTGGGGTATAAGCAATCAGCCCCAGCATTTT. This gives the protein CASSSGQPWGISNQPQHF.